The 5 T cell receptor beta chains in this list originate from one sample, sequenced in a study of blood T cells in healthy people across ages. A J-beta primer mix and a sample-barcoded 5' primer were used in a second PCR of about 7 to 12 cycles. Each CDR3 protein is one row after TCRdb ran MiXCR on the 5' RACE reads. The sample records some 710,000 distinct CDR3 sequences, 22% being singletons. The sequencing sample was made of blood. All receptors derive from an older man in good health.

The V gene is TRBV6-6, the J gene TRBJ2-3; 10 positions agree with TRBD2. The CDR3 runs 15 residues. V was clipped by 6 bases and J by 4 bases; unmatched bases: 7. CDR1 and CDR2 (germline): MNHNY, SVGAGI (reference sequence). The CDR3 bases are TGTGCCAGCAGACGAAGCGGGGGGGTCTCAGATACGCAGTATTTT. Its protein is CASRRSGGVSDTQYF.

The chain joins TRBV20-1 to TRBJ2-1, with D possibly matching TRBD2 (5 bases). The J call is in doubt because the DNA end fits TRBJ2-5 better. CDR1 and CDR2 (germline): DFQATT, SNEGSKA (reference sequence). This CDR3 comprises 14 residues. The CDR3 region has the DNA TGCAGTGCCCCCCCGGGGTACCTACAAGAGACCCAGTACTTC. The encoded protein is CSAPPGYLQETQYF.

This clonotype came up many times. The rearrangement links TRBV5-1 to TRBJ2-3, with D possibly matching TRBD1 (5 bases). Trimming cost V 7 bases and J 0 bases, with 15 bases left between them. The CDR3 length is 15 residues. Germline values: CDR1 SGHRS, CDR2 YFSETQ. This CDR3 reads CASSLDSTSTDTQYF. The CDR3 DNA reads TGCGCCAGCTCCCTCGACAGCACTAGCACAGATACGCAGTATTTT. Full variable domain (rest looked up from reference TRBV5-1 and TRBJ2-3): KAGVTQTPRYLIKTRGQQVTLSCSPISGHRSVSWYQQTPGQGLQFLFEYFSETQRNKGNFPGRFSGRQFSNSRSEMNVSTLELGDSALYLCASSLDSTSTDTQYFGPGTRLTVL.

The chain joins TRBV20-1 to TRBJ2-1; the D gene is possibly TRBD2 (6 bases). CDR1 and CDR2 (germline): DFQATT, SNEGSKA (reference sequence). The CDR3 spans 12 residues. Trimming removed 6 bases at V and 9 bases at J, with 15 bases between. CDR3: CSAVSLAPEQFF. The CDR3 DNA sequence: TGCAGTGCCGTGTCACTAGCCCCTGAGCAGTTCTTC.

The CDR3 here is CASRWDREGSYNSPLHF. For the CDR3, the DNA is TGTGCCAGCAGATGGGACAGGGAGGGCTCCTATAATTCACCCCTCCACTTT. V and J are TRBV6-5 and TRBJ1-6; TRBD1 matches 9 bases. V trimming: 6 bases; J trimming: 0 bases; junction bases outside the gene matches: 6. Germline values: CDR1 MNHEY, CDR2 SVGAGI. CDR3 length: 17 amino acids.